This T cell receptor beta chain was documented in a study of naive and memory T cell subsets. Four PCR rounds used nested alpha and beta constant region primers plus the SP2 primer. Each CDR3 protein gets one entry after TCRdb re-called the 5' RACE reads with MiXCR. The profile shows over 45,000 distinct CDR3 sequences, 6% to 8.5% of them singletons. The library had UMIs added by 3' ligation of an oligonucleotide to TCR cDNA. RNA was extracted from 2 to 2.5 ml of whole blood of healthy adults. V lost 4 bases to trimming and J lost 0 bases, with 35 bases between them. Germline CDR1 and CDR2: MDHEN and SYDVKM. The CDR3 is made up of 23 amino acids.

V gene TRBV28 combines with J gene TRBJ2-3; D remains ambiguous. This clonotype originated in a female donor in good health. CDR3 amino acids: CASSSRTVPPQVGRSFSTDTQYF. CDR3 bases: TGTGCCAGCAGTTCTCGGACGGTTCCGCCGCAGGTTGGGCGATCCTTTAGCACAGATACGCAGTATTTT.